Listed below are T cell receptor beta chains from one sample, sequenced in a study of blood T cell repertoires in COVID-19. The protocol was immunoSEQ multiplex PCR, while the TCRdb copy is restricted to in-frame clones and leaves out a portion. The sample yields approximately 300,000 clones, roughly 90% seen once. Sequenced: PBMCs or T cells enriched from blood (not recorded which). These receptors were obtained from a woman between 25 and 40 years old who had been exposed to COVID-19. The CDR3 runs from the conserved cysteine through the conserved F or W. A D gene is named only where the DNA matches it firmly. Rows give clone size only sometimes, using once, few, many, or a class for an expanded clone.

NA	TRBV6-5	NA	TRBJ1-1	CASSDRDTEAFF	TGTGCCAGCAGCGACAGAGACACTGAAGCTTTCTTT
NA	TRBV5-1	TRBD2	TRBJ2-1	CASSPVGLAGGYNEQFF	TGCGCCAGCAGTCCCGTCGGTCTAGCGGGGGGATACAATGAGCAGTTCTTC
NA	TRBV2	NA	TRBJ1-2	CASRRTSYGYTF	TGTGCCAGCAGAAGGACATCCTATGGCTACACCTTC
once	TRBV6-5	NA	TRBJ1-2	CASSYPQGVYGYTF	TGTGCCAGCAGTTACCCCCAGGGCGTCTATGGCTACACCTTC
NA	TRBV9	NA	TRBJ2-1	CASSVIPGQTYNEQFF	TGTGCCAGCAGCGTAATCCCGGGACAAACCTACAATGAGCAGTTCTTC
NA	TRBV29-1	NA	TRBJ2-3	CSVGPGTDTQYF	TGCAGCGTTGGGCCAGGCACAGATACGCAGTATTTT
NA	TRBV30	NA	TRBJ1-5	CAWSVQGAQPQHF	TGTGCCTGGAGTGTTCAGGGCGCTCAGCCCCAGCATTTT
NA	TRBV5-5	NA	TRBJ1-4	CASSFRTVKNEKLFF	TGTGCCAGCAGCTTCCGGACAGTAAAGAATGAAAAACTGTTTTTT
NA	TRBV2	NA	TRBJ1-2	CASSEGTASVYGYTF	TGTGCCAGCAGTGAAGGGACAGCCTCCGTCTATGGCTACACCTTC
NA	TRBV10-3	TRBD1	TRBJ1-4	CAIRRGQGFSYDEKLFF	TGTGCCATCAGGAGGGGACAGGGGTTTTCGTACGATGAAAAACTGTTTTTT
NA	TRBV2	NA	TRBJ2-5	CASSPRKGQGLGETQYF	TGTGCCAGCAGCCCCCGGAAGGGGCAGGGCCTAGGCGAGACCCAGTACTTC
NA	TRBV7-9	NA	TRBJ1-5	CASSSPYEGASFSNQPQHF	TGTGCCAGCAGCTCCCCTTACGAAGGGGCCAGTTTTAGCAATCAGCCCCAGCATTTT
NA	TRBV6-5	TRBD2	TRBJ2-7	CASSLSGLLYEQYF	TGTGCCAGCAGTTTATCGGGACTACTGTACGAGCAGTACTTC
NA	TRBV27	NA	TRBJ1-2	CASSTRGGRNNYGYTF	TGTGCCAGCAGCACCCGGGGGGGTCGGAATAACTATGGCTACACCTTC
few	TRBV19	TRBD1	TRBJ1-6	CASSTTRTGGDINSPLHF	TGTGCCAGTAGTACCACGCGGACAGGGGGCGATATCAATTCACCCCTCCACTTT
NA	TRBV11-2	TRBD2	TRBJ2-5	CASSYSGGAVETQYF	TGTGCCAGCAGCTACAGCGGGGGGGCCGTGGAGACCCAGTACTTC